This T cell receptor beta chain was identified during a study of early T cells in non-severe SARS-CoV-2 infection. The sample holds a few counts of this clonotype. CDR1 and CDR2 from the germline V gene are SNHLY and FYNNEI. This CDR3 is 17 amino acids long. J lost 3 bases, V lost 1 base, and 6 bases had no gene match. Attached unique molecular identifiers marked individual cDNA molecules. MiXCR, applied by TCRdb to the 5' RACE reads, yields one record per CDR3 protein. This table holds 74,000 or so distinct CDR3 sequences, approximately 10% found once. The clonotype comes from an adult who was a healthcare worker with PCR-confirmed SARS-CoV-2 infection or an uninfected control (not recorded which). The genes are TRBV2 and TRBJ2-3, with 11 bases matching TRBD2. Sample: whole blood. The CDR3 nucleotides read TGTGCCAGCAGTGAAGGGGCGACTAGCGGGGCAACAGATACGCAGTATTTT. Amino acids: CASSEGATSGATDTQYF. Supplemented by reference TRBV2 and TRBJ2-3, the full variable domain reads EPEVTQTPSHQVTQMGQEVILRCVPISNHLYFYWYRQILGQKVEFLVSFYNNEISEKSEIFDDQFSVERPDGSNFTLKIRSTKLEDSAMYFCASSEGATSGATDTQYFGPGTRLTVL.